The rows below give T cell receptor beta chains drawn from one sample of a study of T-cell memory formation after mild COVID-19. TCRdb reanalysed the 5' RACE reads using MiXCR and keeps one entry per CDR3 protein. Among roughly 310,000 distinct CDR3 sequences listed, about a sixth were seen once. The sequencing input was PBMCs or a T cell subset sorted from them (not recorded which). These receptors were taken from a man between 18 and 29 years old who had mild COVID-19 (a few samples of this study predate the infection). Cell type and time point are not known. The CDR3 runs from the conserved cysteine through the conserved F or W. A D gene is named only where the DNA matches it firmly. Clone size, where shown, is once, few, many, or a class for clones that have expanded.

v_call	clone_size	cdr3_length	d_call	j_call	cdr3_aa	cdr3_nt
TRBV12-3/TRBV12-4	-	14	-	TRBJ1-5	CASSSGSSNQPQHF	TGTGCCAGCAGTTCTGGTAGTAGCAATCAGCCCCAGCATTTT
TRBV12-5	few	12	-	TRBJ1-2	CASGFSGYGYTF	TGTGCTAGTGGTTTTTCGGGGTACGGCTACACCTTC
TRBV20-1	many	13	-	TRBJ1-2	CSARKPLNYGYTF	TGCAGTGCTAGGAAACCCCTTAACTATGGCTACACCTTC
TRBV24-1	many	16	TRBD1	TRBJ2-3	CATSPGTGRSTDTQYF	TGTGCCACCAGCCCCGGGACAGGGCGCAGCACAGATACGCAGTATTTT
TRBV6-5	-	14	TRBD2	TRBJ2-5	CASRLAGVSETQYF	TGTGCCAGCAGACTAGCGGGGGTGTCCGAGACCCAGTACTTC
TRBV4-2	few	11	-	TRBJ2-3	CASEVADTQYF	TGTGCCAGCGAGGTGGCGGATACGCAGTATTTT
TRBV13	few	14	-	TRBJ2-7	CASSLTSRSYEQYF	TGTGCCAGCAGCTTAACTAGCCGATCCTACGAGCAGTACTTC
TRBV7-9	-	17	-	TRBJ2-1	CASSSIPEGSGSNEQFF	TGTGCCAGCAGCTCTATCCCTGAGGGAAGCGGTTCGAATGAGCAGTTCTTC
TRBV19	few	14	-	TRBJ2-1	CASSMRLPYNEQFF	TGTGCCAGTAGTATGAGGTTACCCTACAATGAGCAGTTCTTC
TRBV20-1	-	12	TRBD2	TRBJ2-1	CSLAGRYNEQFF	TGCAGCCTAGCGGGGCGCTACAATGAGCAGTTCTTC
TRBV6-1	-	14	-	TRBJ1-1	CASSELGLNTEAFF	TGTGCCAGCAGTGAATTGGGCCTGAACACTGAAGCTTTCTTT
TRBV5-1	few	14	TRBD1	TRBJ2-2	CASSQGASTGELFF	TGCGCCAGCAGCCAGGGGGCGAGCACCGGGGAGCTGTTTTTT
TRBV15	few	16	-	TRBJ2-2	CATSRGDIWSTGELFF	TGTGCCACCAGCAGAGGGGACATCTGGTCCACCGGGGAGCTGTTTTTT
TRBV9	-	12	-	TRBJ2-7	CASSVEKDEQYF	TGTGCCAGCAGCGTAGAAAAGGACGAGCAGTACTTC
TRBV12-3/TRBV12-4	many	16	-	TRBJ2-2	CASSPRFGADTGELFF	TGTGCCAGCAGTCCCCGGTTTGGGGCGGACACCGGGGAGCTGTTTTTT
TRBV9	few	15	TRBD2	TRBJ2-5	CASSASPRGQETQYF	TGTGCCAGCAGCGCCTCCCCGCGGGGGCAAGAGACCCAGTACTTC
TRBV11-2	-	15	TRBD1	TRBJ1-2	CASSFQGQGTYGYTF	TGTGCCAGCAGCTTTCAAGGACAGGGAACCTATGGCTACACCTTC
TRBV4-1	few	18	-	TRBJ2-7	CASSQGGARGRFSYEQYF	TGCGCCAGCAGCCAAGGTGGGGCGCGGGGAAGGTTCTCCTACGAGCAGTACTTC
TRBV5-1	few	17	TRBD1	TRBJ2-6	CASSPGQGAGGANVLTF	TGCGCCAGCAGCCCGGGACAGGGGGCCGGAGGGGCCAACGTCCTGACTTTC
TRBV6-2/TRBV6-3	-	14	-	TRBJ2-4	CASSHDRRKNIQYF	TGTGCCAGCAGCCACGACAGGAGGAAAAACATTCAGTACTTC
TRBV11-2	-	14	TRBD2	TRBJ2-7	CASSPPGGTYEQYF	TGTGCCAGCAGCCCACCGGGGGGGACCTACGAGCAGTACTTC
TRBV12-3/TRBV12-4	few	14	-	TRBJ2-1	CASRPAGTHGEQFF	TGTGCCAGCCGGCCGGCGGGGACCCATGGTGAGCAGTTCTTC